The next 25 T cell receptor beta chains were all read from a single sample in a study of identical twins (dated by TCRdb to 2015 to 2016). The method behind the library was 5' RACE. TCRdb records Illumina HiSeq 2000 as the sequencer. The raw public data were reprocessed by TCRdb itself: fastp quality trimming at Q25, MiXCR clonotype calling, in-frame beta chains only. Under each unique CDR3 protein, matching rows form one entry showing the most common genes and DNA. Here the sample has some 900,000 distinct CDR3 sequences; approximately 13% occur a single time. The top ten clones comprise under 2% of the sample. These data were likewise used in another study, on yellow fever vaccine responses in identical twins.

Material for sequencing was PBMCs. The receptor source for this set is a woman under 30 in good health.

The chain is built from TRBV27 and TRBJ2-7, with 10 bases that match TRBD2. CDR1 MNHEY and CDR2 SMNVEV come from the germline V gene (reference sequence). There are 14 residues in the CDR3. The V gene end was trimmed by 0 bases and the J gene end by 7 bases; junction bases not matched to a gene: 3. CDR3 sequence: CASSLSAGGNEQYF. CDR3 DNA: TGTGCCAGCAGTTTATCAGCGGGAGGGAATGAGCAGTACTTC.

This clonotype was seen a few times. The V and J genes are TRBV3-1 and TRBJ2-5; D not certain. The CDR3 is 13 amino acids. Germline CDR1 LGHDT, CDR2 YNNKEL (reference sequence). V gave up 3 bases and J gave up 5 bases, with 10 bases separating them. As DNA, the CDR3 is TGTGCCAGCAGCCATGTAAGAGATGAGACCCAGTACTTC. Encoded protein: CASSHVRDETQYF.

DNA of the CDR3: TGTGCCAGCAGCTCCGGGACTAGCTTCCCGAACACCGGGGAGCTGTTTTTT. Translation gives CASSSGTSFPNTGELFF. The rearrangement links TRBV11-2 to TRBJ2-2; 9 bases map to TRBD2. The ends lost 4 bases at V and 0 bases at J; junction bases unmatched: 6. Germline loops: CDR1 SGHAT, CDR2 FQNNGV. The CDR3 has 17 amino acids.

This clonotype was counted only a few times. The gene calls are TRBV10-2 and TRBJ2-1; no definite D call. The V gene lost 9 bases and the J gene lost 5 bases, with 8 bases spanning the gap. In germline, CDR1 is WSHSY, CDR2 SAAADI. This CDR3 has 11 amino acids. The CDR3 DNA follows: TGCGCCAGTTTTGGTAACAATGAGCAGTTCTTC. Residues: CASFGNNEQFF.

Only a few counts were recorded for this clonotype. The V gene is TRBV5-1, the J gene TRBJ2-3, with D perhaps TRBD1 (5 bases). Germline V gene data show CDR1 as SGHRS and CDR2 as YFSETQ. V was trimmed by 4 bases and J by 1 base, leaving 19 bases between them. The CDR3 covers 17 residues. CDR3 coding DNA: TGCGCCAGCAGCCTTTCGACAGCCACCAGTGGCACAGATACGCAGTATTTT. Translated: CASSLSTATSGTDTQYF.

This clonotype came up a few times. The V and J genes are TRBV12-3 or TRBV12-4 and TRBJ2-5; D might be TRBD2 (5 bases). V was pared by 8 bases and J by 9 bases, with 16 bases between. This CDR3 comprises 12 residues. In DNA form, the CDR3 reads TGTGCCAGCGGACTGATGAAGGTGGCCCAGTACTTC. Protein product: CASGLMKVAQYF.

This clonotype was counted many times. Here the CDR3 reads CASSDSGSGANVLTF. Here the CDR3 DNA reads TGTGCCAGCTCAGACTCTGGCTCTGGGGCCAACGTCCTGACTTTC. The V call is TRBV6-1, the J call TRBJ2-6; D not certain. CDR1 MNHNS and CDR2 SASEGT come from the germline V gene. The V and J ends lost 8 bases and 0 bases respectively, with 11 bases between them. This CDR3 has 15 residues.

This clonotype was observed at least ten times. The chain has TRBV12-3 or TRBV12-4 and TRBJ2-3; D may be TRBD2 (5 bases). The CDR3 covers 15 residues. The ends were cut back, 5 bases at V and 3 bases at J, with 15 bases in the middle. The CDR3, as DNA: TGTGCCAGCAGTCTCGGACTCGTGTGGACAGATACGCAGTATTTT. Translating gives CASSLGLVWTDTQYF.

This clonotype was counted many times. The J gene is TRBJ2-3, the V gene TRBV6-1, with 12 bases lining up with TRBD2. This CDR3 region has 15 residues. The junction had 4 bases not matched to a gene; V was cut back by 5 bases and J by 4 bases. Germline CDR1 is MNHNS and CDR2 is SASEGT. This chain's CDR3 is CASSLAGGPPDTQYF. As DNA, the CDR3 is TGTGCCAGCAGTCTAGCGGGGGGGCCCCCAGATACGCAGTATTTT.

This rearrangement joins TRBV27 to TRBJ1-6, with TRBD1 matching 9 bases. The germline V gene encodes CDR1 MNHEY and CDR2 SMNVEV (reference sequence). This CDR3 contains 16 residues. V lost 5 bases and J lost 5; bases outside the gene matches: 7. The CDR3 region has the DNA TGTGCCAGCAGTAGGACAGGGGAACACCATAATTCACCCCTCCACTTT. It codes for CASSRTGEHHNSPLHF.

The chain recombines TRBV4-2 with TRBJ2-7; no clear D gene. Germline assignment: CDR1 LGHNA and CDR2 YNFKEQ. The CDR3 loop spans 15 amino acids. V was pared by 0 bases and J by 4 bases, with 13 bases between. The chain's CDR3 is CASSQDTSLGYEQYF. For the CDR3, the DNA is TGTGCCAGCAGCCAAGACACGAGTTTGGGTTACGAGCAGTACTTC.

This clonotype was seen more than once but under ten times. The chain joins TRBV12-3 or TRBV12-4 to TRBJ2-2, with D possibly TRBD2 on 6 matching bases. CDR3 length equals 16 residues. Trimming took 5 bases from V and 4 from J, leaving 17 bases between them. This chain's CDR3 is CASSPTGTPSTGELFF. The CDR3 DNA reads TGTGCCAGCAGTCCCACCGGGACTCCATCCACCGGGGAGCTGTTTTTT.

This clonotype appeared a few times. This chain connects TRBV11-2 to TRBJ2-2; 7 bases line up with TRBD1. J lost 7 bases, V lost 6 bases, and 14 bases had no gene match. This CDR3 contains 16 residues. The germline CDR1 and CDR2 sequences are SGHAT and FQNNGV. The CDR3 protein is CASSLRRDSLGGELFF. As DNA, the CDR3 is TGTGCCAGCAGTCTCCGCCGGGACAGCCTCGGCGGGGAGCTGTTTTTT.

Only a few counts were recorded for this clonotype. The V and J genes are TRBV25-1 and TRBJ2-7; D is unclear. Trimming left V 1 base short and J 3 bases short, with 7 bases between. Per germline, CDR1 MGHDK and CDR2 SYGVNS. The length of the CDR3 is 13 residues. The CDR3 DNA reads as TGTGCCAGCAGTGAATGGGGAAACTACGAGCAGTACTTC. Encoded protein: CASSEWGNYEQYF.

This clonotype has just a few counts. The rearrangement uses TRBV7-6 and TRBJ2-7, with 7 bases aligning to TRBD1. Germline lookup yields CDR1 SGHVS and CDR2 FNYEAQ. The CDR3 runs 17 residues. V lost 0 bases to trimming and J lost 7 bases; unmatched junction nucleotides: 15. CDR3: CASSLAIEGGDPGEQYF. CDR3 sequence (DNA): TGTGCCAGCAGCTTAGCGATTGAAGGGGGCGACCCGGGGGAGCAGTACTTC. Full variable domain (outside the CDR3, taken from reference TRBV7-6 and TRBJ2-7): GAGVSQSPRYKVTKRGQDVALRCDPISGHVSLYWYRQALGQGPEFLTYFNYEAQQDKSGLPNDRFSAERPEGSISTLTIQRTEQRDSAMYRCASSLAIEGGDPGEQYFGPGTRLTVT.

The rearrangement uses TRBV10-3 and TRBJ2-5, with D maybe TRBD2 (6 bases). Looked up from germline, CDR1 is ENHRY and CDR2 is SYGVKD. The CDR3 consists of 19 residues. V lost 8 bases, J lost 4 bases, and 32 bases lay in between. CDR3 loop: CAIGGPSRVRPDPGETQYF. In DNA form, the CDR3 reads TGTGCCATCGGAGGGCCGTCTCGGGTTCGTCCCGATCCGGGAGAGACCCAGTACTTC.

This clonotype turned up a few times. The rearrangement links TRBV6-1 to TRBJ2-1; no definite D call. Looked up from germline, CDR1 is MNHNS and CDR2 is SASEGT. The ends were cut back, 7 bases at V and 9 bases at J, with 19 bases in the middle. The CDR3 sequence is 14 residues long. The CDR3 loop is CASTRSPAVREQFF. The CDR3, as DNA: TGTGCCAGCACCCGGTCGCCAGCAGTTCGTGAGCAGTTCTTC.

V is TRBV20-1 and J is TRBJ2-5, with D unresolved. Trimming took off 7 bases at V and 1 base at J, with 16 bases between the two ends. The CDR3 consists of 14 residues. Looked up from germline, CDR1 is DFQATT and CDR2 is SNEGSKA (reference sequence). This chain's CDR3 is CSVLEDMLQETQYF. The CDR3 DNA sequence: TGCAGTGTACTGGAAGATATGCTCCAAGAGACCCAGTACTTC.

A note on this clonotype: At one of its ends the junction is not consistent with the germline gene, which may arise from a read error. This chain joins TRBV20-1 and TRBJ2-3; D perhaps matches TRBD2 (6 bases). This CDR3 comprises 15 residues. Germline V CDR1 and CDR2: DFQATT, SNEGSKA (reference sequence). The CDR3 sequence: CSATGLGGETDTRYF. The CDR3 DNA sequence: TGCAGTGCTACGGGCCTGGGCGGGGAAACAGATACGCGGTATTTT.

The chain has TRBV7-2 and TRBJ2-1, with D possibly being TRBD2 (5 bases). V was cut by 1 base and J by 6 bases, with 10 bases left in between. CDR1 SGHTA and CDR2 FQGNSA come from the germline V gene. The CDR3 contains 14 residues. The CDR3 bases are TGTGCCAGCAGCTTAGATGCTAGCAGCAATGAGCAGTTCTTC. This gives the protein CASSLDASSNEQFF.

The chain uses TRBV5-1 and TRBJ2-1, with D perhaps TRBD1 (5 bases). V shed 0 bases and J shed 2 bases, with 9 bases lying between them. CDR1 and CDR2 from the germline V gene are SGHRS and YFSETQ. This CDR3 region has 15 residues. The CDR3 protein is CASSLAGHTYNEQFF. The CDR3 DNA follows: TGCGCCAGCAGCTTGGCAGGGCATACCTACAATGAGCAGTTCTTC.

The J gene is TRBJ1-5, the V gene TRBV6-1, with D possibly TRBD1 on 5 matching bases. V was cut by 4 bases and J by 3 bases, with 13 bases left in between. Germline assignment: CDR1 MNHNS and CDR2 SASEGT. This CDR3 is built from 15 residues. The CDR3: CASSARDGYNQPQHF. CDR3 DNA: TGTGCCAGCAGTGCCCGGGACGGTTACAATCAGCCCCAGCATTTT.

This clonotype was seen repeatedly, ten times or more. This chain uses TRBV7-8 with TRBJ1-1, with D perhaps matching TRBD1 (5 bases). The ends were cut back, 5 bases at V and 3 bases at J, with 10 bases in the middle. There are 13 residues in the CDR3. The germline V gene has CDR1 SGHVS and CDR2 FQNEAQ. CDR3 region: CASSGAGYTEAFF. CDR3 bases: TGTGCCAGCAGCGGGGCAGGGTACACTGAAGCTTTCTTT.

This clonotype was observed a handful of times. The chain uses TRBV3-1 and TRBJ2-1, with 11 bases matching TRBD2. The CDR3 extends over 15 amino acids. The V and J ends lost 10 bases and 8 bases, in that order; junction bases with no gene match: 13. The germline CDR1 and CDR2 sequences are LGHDT and YNNKEL (reference sequence). CDR3 in amino acids: CATGPPSGGWYEQFF. As DNA, the CDR3 is TGTGCCACAGGGCCTCCTAGCGGGGGGTGGTATGAGCAGTTCTTC.

The gene calls are TRBV6-6 and TRBJ2-3; 9 bases agree with TRBD1. The CDR3 length is 12 residues. Germline lookup yields CDR1 MNHNY and CDR2 SVGAGI (reference sequence). After removal of 10 bases from V and 8 bases from J, the junction contained 7 bases not matched to a gene. CDR3: CATETGGPTQYF. Written as DNA, the CDR3 is TGTGCCACCGAGACAGGGGGTCCTACGCAGTATTTT.